Listed below are T cell receptor beta chains from one sample, sequenced in a study of T cell repertoires in cytomegalovirus infection. A single record per CDR3 protein comes from TCRdb applying MiXCR to the reads. The sample includes 700,000 to 950,000 distinct CDR3 sequences, around a third of them seen just once. These TCRs are of unknown antigen specificity. Sequencing was performed on cultured CD8+ T cells from PBMCs, taken from culture after CMV antigen stimulation. The source of these receptors is a human donor in good health (CMV status not recorded). Some clones in this sample may be carry-over from other donors' samples. The CDR3 runs from the conserved cysteine through the conserved F or W. A D gene is named only where the DNA matches it firmly. Clone size, where shown, is once, few, many, or a class for clones that have expanded.

clone_size,v_call,d_call,j_call,cdr3_nt,cdr3_aa
NA,TRBV20-1,TRBD2,TRBJ2-1,TGCAGTGCTAGAGTTACCGGGACAGGCAGGCTAGCGGGGGGGTGGTTCCTGGATGAGCAGTTCTTC,CSARVTGTGRLAGGWFLDEQFF
NA,TRBV6-6,NA,TRBJ2-2,TGTGCCAGCAGTTACTCCGGAGATTACACCGGGGAGCTGTTTTTT,CASSYSGDYTGELFF
NA,TRBV24-1,NA,TRBJ2-2,TGTGCCACCAGTGATTTTCGATCCGGGGAGCTGTTTTTT,CATSDFRSGELFF
NA,TRBV20-1,NA,TRBJ2-3,TGCAGTGCTAGCTACTCAACCAGCACAGATACGCAGTATTTT,CSASYSTSTDTQYF
NA,TRBV7-2,TRBD1,TRBJ1-1,TGTGCCAGCAGCTTTAGAGACAGGGGTTATACTGAAGCTTTCTTT,CASSFRDRGYTEAFF
NA,TRBV28,NA,TRBJ1-5,TGTTCCACAGGGTCGTATAGCAATCAGCCCCAGCATTTT,CSTGSYSNQPQHF
NA,TRBV5-6,NA,TRBJ1-5,TGTGCCAGCAGCTCAGGGGTATATGACAATCAGCCCCAGCATTTT,CASSSGVYDNQPQHF
NA,TRBV25-1,TRBD2,TRBJ2-7,TGTGCCAGCAGTCCGGAGGGGCTAGCGGGGGGCTTTAGCTCCTACGAGCAGTACTTC,CASSPEGLAGGFSSYEQYF
NA,TRBV9,NA,TRBJ2-4,TGTGCCAGCAGCGCAGGACAGCTAGCCAAAAACATTCAGTACTTC,CASSAGQLAKNIQYF
NA,TRBV7-9,TRBD1,TRBJ1-2,TGTGCCAGCAGCTTCAGAGACAGGGCGGACTATGGCTACACCTTC,CASSFRDRADYGYTF
NA,TRBV2,NA,TRBJ2-7,TGTGCCAGCAGTGACCGCGAGCAGTACTTC,CASSDREQYF
few,TRBV9,TRBD2,TRBJ2-3,TGTGCCAGCAGCGTCCGGCTAGCGGGGATTCATCCAGATACGCAGTATTTT,CASSVRLAGIHPDTQYF